What follows describes a single TCR beta chain. The antigen remains undetermined. With iRepertoire HTBI primers and Arm-PCR of CDR3 regions, TCR beta libraries were built. Using its own MiXCR run on the multiplex PCR reads, TCRdb lists one record per CDR3 protein. The data hold hundreds of thousands of distinct CDR3 sequences, with 16% observed a single time. The data are from a study of regulatory T cells in long-lasting Graves disease. Study results and caveats: Persistent disease showed a preference for TRBV28, TRBJ1-2 and TRBJ2-5.

Time point indicated: newly diagnosed GD, antithyroid drugs for less than 3 months. Generation of the TCR library employed RNA extracted from PBMCs. Germline V CDR1 and CDR2: MDHEN, SYDVKM. The CDR3 has 11 amino acids. Trimming left V 4 bases short and J 12 bases short, with 13 bases between. The same data also went into a second study, on T cells in Graves' hyperthyroidism and ophthalmopathy.

This specimen consisted of peripheral blood mononuclear cells (PBMCs), obtained at new diagnosis, from a patient treated with antithyroid drugs. This TCR was recovered from a woman aged 30 to 39 with Graves disease. This chain uses TRBV28 with TRBJ2-7; tentatively, D is TRBD2 (7 bases). In DNA, the CDR3 is TGTGCCAGCAGTTCCGGGGGGCGACGGTACTTC. Translating gives CASSSGGRRYF.